The 30 T cell receptor beta chains in this list originate from one sample, sequenced in a study of cytomegalovirus exposure and HLA in healthy donors (TCRdb year 2017). Library construction relied on the immunoSEQ multiplex PCR assay. For the multiplex PCR, a mixture combining 60 forward primers for TCR Vbeta segments and 13 reverse primers for TCR Jbeta segments was used. As stored in TCRdb, this immuneACCESS dataset retains in-frame rearrangements with V and J assigned. A fraction of the clones does not appear; measured against another copy, unresolved V genes explain less than half of the discrepancy, and the remainder lacks a known reason. The sample data list over 65,000 clones, and around 74% of these were observed just once. Around 7.3% of the sample lies in the top ten. The sample taken for sequencing was PBMCs. Source of these receptors: a woman under 40 in good health and CMV-seropositive.

The CDR3 coding sequence is TGTGCCAGCAGTTGGCCTCTTAGGGGTTACAATCAGCCCCAGCATTTT. It encodes CASSWPLRGYNQPQHF. This chain joins TRBV21-1 and TRBJ1-5; the DNA was not compared with TRBD1, the D call given in the table. TRBV21-1 is designated a pseudogene. The CDR3 has 16 residues.

The rearrangement links TRBV27 to TRBJ2-5; D may be TRBD1 (6 bases). Per the germline V gene, CDR1 is MNHEY and CDR2 is SMNVEV (reference sequence). With 5 bases removed from V and 0 bases from J, the gap between germline ends came to 16 bases. This CDR3 comprises 16 residues. As DNA, the CDR3 is TGTGCCAGCAGTAATAAGCAGGGGCCCCACCAAGAGACCCAGTACTTC. Its translation: CASSNKQGPHQETQYF.

This clone was counted a single time. The chain has TRBV27 and TRBJ2-2; TRBD1 aligns across 7 bases. The CDR3 loop spans 16 amino acids. Unmatched junction bases numbered 10, after V lost 2 bases and J lost 7 bases. In germline, CDR1 is MNHEY, CDR2 SMNVEV (reference sequence). The CDR3 bases are TGTGCCAGCAGTTTAGATTGGGAGTACAGGGGCGGGGAGCTGTTTTTT. Translated, it gives CASSLDWEYRGGELFF.

The chain recombines TRBV6-5 with TRBJ1-5; D perhaps matches TRBD1 (6 bases). Per the germline V gene, CDR1 is MNHEY and CDR2 is SVGAGI. The CDR3 is 13 residues long. Trimming cost V 6 bases and J 4 bases, with 10 bases left between them. The CDR3, as DNA: TGTGCCAGCAGCGGCAGGGGAAATCAGCCCCAGCATTTT. Protein: CASSGRGNQPQHF.

In its sample, this clone was seen once. The chain uses TRBV9 and TRBJ2-3, with D maybe TRBD2 (5 bases). Germline-derived CDR1 and CDR2 are SGDLS and YYNGEE. V was shortened by 4 bases and J by 8 bases, with 17 bases between the two germline ends. CDR3 length: 14 residues. CDR3 coding DNA: TGTGCCAGCAGCCAGGACCAGATCCGGGGTACGCAGTATTTT. It encodes CASSQDQIRGTQYF.

V usage is TRBV6-1 and J usage is TRBJ1-1; D is uncertain. The V and J ends lost 6 bases and 2 bases respectively, with 10 bases between them. Germline lookup yields CDR1 MNHNS and CDR2 SASEGT. This CDR3 is 13 amino acids long. The CDR3 sequence is CASRRALNTEAFF. In DNA form, the CDR3 reads TGTGCCAGCAGGAGGGCCCTCAACACTGAAGCTTTCTTT.

This clone came up a few times. The J gene is TRBJ1-6, the V gene TRBV9; 8 bases map to TRBD1. Trimming took 2 bases from V and 8 from J; bases not matched to a gene: 3. The CDR3 has 14 residues. CDR1 and CDR2 (germline): SGDLS, YYNGEE. CDR3 nucleotides: TGTGCCAGCAGCGTTCAGGGGGCAGATTCACCCCTCCACTTT. It yields the protein CASSVQGADSPLHF.

This clone was counted a single time. This chain uses TRBV28 with TRBJ2-3, with a tentative D call TRBD2 (5 bases). The CDR3 contains 13 residues. The germline gives CDR1 MDHEN, CDR2 SYDVKM. Trimming removed 3 bases at V and 6 bases at J, with 10 bases between. The CDR3: CASSFLSGDTQYF. The CDR3 nucleotides are TGTGCCAGCAGTTTTTTATCGGGGGATACGCAGTATTTT.

The chain recombines TRBV19 with TRBJ2-2; D is unresolved. The V and J ends lost 7 bases and 5 bases respectively, with 11 bases between them. Germline CDR1 is LNHDA and CDR2 is SQIVND (reference sequence). This CDR3 comprises 13 residues. The CDR3 reads CASTQSRTGELFF. Here the CDR3 DNA reads TGTGCCAGTACCCAAAGTCGGACCGGGGAGCTGTTTTTT.

This clone turned up a few times. J is TRBJ1-2 and V is TRBV10-3; TRBD1 aligns across 8 bases. CDR3 size: 16 residues. J lost 4 bases, V lost 10 bases, and 17 bases had no gene match. Germline V gene sequence: CDR1 ENHRY, CDR2 SYGVKD. DNA for the CDR3: TGTGCCACCCTTGGGGGGTTACAGGGGGAGGGCTATGGCTACACCTTC. Its translation: CATLGGLQGEGYGYTF.

The gene calls are TRBV25-1 and TRBJ1-2, with no clear D. Trimming took 3 bases from V and 8 from J, leaving 13 bases between them. The CDR3 sequence is 13 residues long. CDR1 MGHDK and CDR2 SYGVNS come from the germline V gene. CDR3 in DNA: TGTGCCAGCAGTGAGAATGGTCTCGGGGGCTACACCTTC. This gives the protein CASSENGLGGYTF.

This clone has a handful of counts. The V call is TRBV10-3, the J call TRBJ1-1; D is unclear. CDR3 length equals 13 residues. The germline V and J ends were trimmed by 6 bases and 1 base, with 9 bases remaining between them. Per the germline V gene, CDR1 is ENHRY and CDR2 is SYGVKD. The CDR3 DNA sequence: TGTGCCATCAGGGTAGCCTCGAACACTGAAGCTTTCTTT. Protein product: CAIRVASNTEAFF.

The V gene is TRBV18, the J gene TRBJ2-5; TRBD1 agrees at 10 bases. The J call could be wrong; TRBJ2-7 is a better fit for the DNA end. The CDR3 is made up of 16 amino acids. The germline V gene encodes CDR1 KGHSH and CDR2 LQKENI. The CDR3 DNA is TGTGCCAGCTCACGGCTTCCCGGGACAGGGGACTACGAGCAGTACTTC. Protein sequence: CASSRLPGTGDYEQYF.

This rearrangement joins TRBV19 to TRBJ1-6, with 12 bases identical to TRBD1. V dropped 3 bases and J dropped 10; count of bases not matched to a gene: 4. This CDR3 comprises 15 residues. Germline CDR1 reads LNHDA; CDR2 reads SQIVND (reference sequence). The CDR3 loop is CASSIPGQGASPLHF. CDR3 in DNA: TGTGCCAGTAGTATTCCGGGACAGGGGGCATCACCCCTCCACTTT.

The V and J genes are TRBV2 and TRBJ2-7; no reliable D call. This CDR3 comprises 13 residues. V lost 9 bases and J 7 bases, leaving 19 bases between the germline ends. Germline CDR1 and CDR2: SNHLY and FYNNEI. The CDR3 DNA is TGTGCCAGTCTCAGACTGTCCCCCTGGGAGCAGTACTTC. Its translation: CASLRLSPWEQYF.

V is TRBV2 and J is TRBJ1-1; the match to TRBD1 covers 8 bases. The J segment lost 1 base and the V segment lost 4 bases, leaving 2 bases of the junction unmatched. The CDR3 consists of 14 residues. CDR1 is SNHLY, CDR2 FYNNEI, per germline. DNA for the CDR3: TGTGCCAGCAGTGTTCAGGGGGCGAACACTGAAGCTTTCTTT. Encoded protein: CASSVQGANTEAFF.

The V gene is TRBV4-2, the J gene TRBJ2-7; D is ambiguous. V was trimmed by 1 base and J by 6 bases, leaving 10 bases between them. This CDR3 is built from 13 residues. The V gene's germline CDR1 is LGHNA and CDR2 YNFKEQ. The CDR3 protein is CASSQGISGEQYF. CDR3 DNA: TGTGCCAGCAGCCAAGGGATTTCAGGCGAGCAGTACTTC.

V is TRBV28 and J is TRBJ2-7; 15 bases map to TRBD2. The V and J ends lost 5 bases and 1 base, in that order; junction bases with no gene match: 9. The CDR3 has 18 residues. The V gene's germline CDR1 is MDHEN and CDR2 SYDVKM. Written as DNA, the CDR3 is TGTGCCAGCAGTCCGGGGACTAGCGGGAGGTACATTTCCTACGAGCAGTACTTC. Protein product: CASSPGTSGRYISYEQYF.

The rearrangement uses TRBV15 and TRBJ2-1; 11 bases map to TRBD2. V dropped 5 bases and J dropped 2; count of bases not matched to a gene: 2. This CDR3 contains 15 residues. Per the germline V gene, CDR1 is LNHNV and CDR2 is YYDKDF (reference sequence). CDR3 DNA: TGTGCCACCAGCGGGGGACTAGCGGCCTACAATGAGCAGTTCTTC. Its protein product is CATSGGLAAYNEQFF.

The chain recombines TRBV6-5 with TRBJ2-6; tentatively, D is TRBD1 (6 bases). V was shortened by 5 bases and J by 1 base, with 9 bases between the two germline ends. The length of the CDR3 is 15 residues. Germline CDR1 is MNHEY and CDR2 is SVGAGI. For the CDR3, the DNA is TGTGCCAGCAGTAAGGGACAATCTGGGGCCAACGTCCTGACTTTC. It is translated as CASSKGQSGANVLTF.

The chain combines TRBV5-4 with TRBJ2-5; 7 nucleotides align to TRBD1. The CDR3 totals 16 residues. CDR1 and CDR2 (germline): SGHNT, YYREEE (reference sequence). Unmatched junction bases numbered 14, after V lost 4 bases and J lost 5 bases. The chain's CDR3 is CASSPRQGSTRETQYF. The CDR3 region has the DNA TGTGCCAGCAGCCCCCGACAGGGAAGTACGAGGGAGACCCAGTACTTC.

This clone has a handful of counts. The chain recombines TRBV6-1 with TRBJ1-2; 7 bases map to TRBD1. Looked up from germline, CDR1 is MNHNS and CDR2 is SASEGT. This CDR3 region has 13 residues. Trimming removed 5 bases from V and 8 bases from J; junction bases left unmatched: 8. The CDR3 spells CASSNHRQGGYTF. CDR3 sequence (DNA): TGTGCCAGCAGTAACCACCGACAGGGCGGCTACACCTTC.

This CDR3 reads CAIRDSRANYGYTF. The CDR3 DNA follows: TGTGCCATACGGGACAGCCGAGCTAACTATGGCTACACCTTC. The chain combines TRBV10-3 with TRBJ1-2, with 7 nucleotides matching TRBD1. V lost 9 bases and J lost 0; bases outside the gene matches: 7. The CDR3 consists of 14 residues. Germline values: CDR1 ENHRY, CDR2 SYGVKD.

The chain joins TRBV7-9 to TRBJ2-5; perhaps TRBD2 as D (6 bases). The J call may be in error: the DNA end matches TRBJ2-7 better. The CDR3 extends over 15 amino acids. In germline, CDR1 is SEHNR, CDR2 FQNEAQ (reference sequence). In DNA, the CDR3 is TGTGCCAGCAGCTTAGCGCAAGGGAGGTACTACGAGCAGTACTTC. Translating it yields CASSLAQGRYYEQYF.

V is TRBV19 and J is TRBJ2-2; weak D call: TRBD1 (6 bases). The length of the CDR3 is 15 residues. The V end lost 5 bases, the J end lost 3 bases, and 13 bases lay between the germline ends. Germline loops: CDR1 LNHDA, CDR2 SQIVND (reference sequence). CDR3 sequence: CASSAQGRDTGELFF. For the CDR3, the DNA is TGTGCCAGTAGTGCACAGGGTAGGGACACCGGGGAGCTGTTTTTT.

This clone has only a few counts. The J gene is TRBJ1-4, the V gene TRBV29-1; TRBD1 matches at 8 bases. Trimming took 3 bases from V and 10 from J; bases not matched to a gene: 10. This CDR3 has 14 residues. Germline CDR1 is SQVTM and CDR2 is ANQGSEA. Written as DNA, the CDR3 is TGCAGCGTTGATCTTGGACAGGGTACTGGAAAACTGTTTTTT. Translated, it gives CSVDLGQGTGKLFF. Drawing the rest from reference TRBV29-1 and TRBJ1-4, the complete variable domain is SAVISQKPSRDICQRGTSLTIQCQVDSQVTMMFWYRQQPGQSLTLIATANQGSEATYESGFVIDKFPISRPNLTFSTLTVSNMSPEDSSIYLCSVDLGQGTGKLFFGSGTQLSVL.

This clone was observed once. CDR3 sequence (DNA): TGTGCCAGCAGCTTACGCCAGGGCCCCTCGACCCAGTACTTC. This translates into CASSLRQGPSTQYF. The rearrangement uses TRBV7-2 and TRBJ2-5; TRBD1 might be the D (5 bases). V shed 2 bases and J shed 7 bases, with 14 bases lying between them. The CDR3 length is 14 residues. Germline-derived CDR1 and CDR2 are SGHTA and FQGNSA.

The chain employs TRBV15 and TRBJ2-7; 10 bases are a match to TRBD1. The CDR3 is 15 residues long. Germline-derived CDR1 and CDR2 are LNHNV and YYDKDF (reference sequence). With V trimmed by 1 base and J by 5 bases, 5 bases remained unmatched. The CDR3 nucleotides read TGTGCCACCAGCAGAGCCGGGACAGGGGTACACGAGCAGTACTTC. Amino acid sequence: CATSRAGTGVHEQYF.

The chain uses TRBV28 and TRBJ1-1; 9 bases align to TRBD1. The CDR3 has 16 residues. Germline values: CDR1 MDHEN, CDR2 SYDVKM. V lost 3 bases, J lost 2 bases, and 7 bases stayed unmatched. The CDR3 spells CASSFPSTGGNTEAFF. In DNA form, the CDR3 reads TGTGCCAGCAGTTTTCCATCAACAGGGGGCAACACTGAAGCTTTCTTT.

The chain carries TRBV7-2 and TRBJ1-4; TRBD1 aligns across 7 bases. J was trimmed by 7 bases and V by 1 base; bases with no gene match: 6. CDR3 length equals 15 residues. The germline V gene has CDR1 SGHTA and CDR2 FQGNSA. The CDR3 here is CASSLGGTETEKLFF. CDR3 coding DNA: TGTGCCAGCAGCTTAGGTGGGACAGAAACTGAAAAACTGTTTTTT. The full variable domain, in which reference TRBV7-2 and TRBJ1-4 provide the parts outside the CDR3, is GAGVSQSPSNKVTEKGKDVELRCDPISGHTALYWYRQSLGQGLEFLIYFQGNSAPDKSGLPSDRFSAERTGGSVSTLTIQRTQQEDSAVYLCASSLGGTETEKLFFGSGTQLSVL.